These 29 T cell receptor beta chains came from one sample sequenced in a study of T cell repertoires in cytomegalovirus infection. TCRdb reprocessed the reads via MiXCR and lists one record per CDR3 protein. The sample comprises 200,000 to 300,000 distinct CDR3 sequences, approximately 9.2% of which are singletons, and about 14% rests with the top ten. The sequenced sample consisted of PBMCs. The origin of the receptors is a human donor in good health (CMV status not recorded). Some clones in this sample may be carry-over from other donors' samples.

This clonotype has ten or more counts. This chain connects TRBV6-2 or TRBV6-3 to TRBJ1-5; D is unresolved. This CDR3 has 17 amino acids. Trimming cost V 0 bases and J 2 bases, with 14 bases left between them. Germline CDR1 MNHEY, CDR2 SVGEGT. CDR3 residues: CASSYSRRTGGNQPQHF. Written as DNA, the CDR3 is TGTGCCAGCAGTTACTCGCGGAGGACGGGCGGCAATCAGCCCCAGCATTTT.

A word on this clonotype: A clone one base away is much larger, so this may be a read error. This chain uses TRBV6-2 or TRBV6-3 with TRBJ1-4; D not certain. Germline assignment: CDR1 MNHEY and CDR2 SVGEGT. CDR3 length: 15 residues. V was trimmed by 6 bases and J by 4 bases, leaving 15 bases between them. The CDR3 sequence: CASSRRDLHNEKLFF. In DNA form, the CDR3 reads TGTGCCAGCAGCCGAAGAGACCTTCATAATGAAAAACTGTTTTTT.

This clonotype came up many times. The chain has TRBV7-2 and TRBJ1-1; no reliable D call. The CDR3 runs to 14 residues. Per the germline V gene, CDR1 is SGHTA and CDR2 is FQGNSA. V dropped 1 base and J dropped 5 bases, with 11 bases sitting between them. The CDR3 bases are TGTGCCAGCAGCTTAGGGTTTAGCGCGACTGAAGCTTTCTTT. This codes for CASSLGFSATEAFF.

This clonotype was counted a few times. This CDR3 reads CSAIRNQAFF. CDR3 bases: TGCAGTGCCATCAGAAATCAAGCTTTCTTT. This chain connects TRBV20-1 to TRBJ1-1; no definite D call. This CDR3 contains 10 residues. The germline V and J ends were trimmed by 6 bases and 9 bases, with 11 bases remaining between them. The V gene's germline CDR1 is DFQATT and CDR2 SNEGSKA (reference sequence).

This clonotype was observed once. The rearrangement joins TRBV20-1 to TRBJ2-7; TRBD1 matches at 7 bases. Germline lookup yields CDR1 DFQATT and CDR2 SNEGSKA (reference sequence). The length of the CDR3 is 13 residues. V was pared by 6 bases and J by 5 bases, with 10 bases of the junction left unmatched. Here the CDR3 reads CSALAPGQNEQYF. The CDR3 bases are TGCAGTGCCCTAGCACCGGGACAGAACGAGCAGTACTTC.

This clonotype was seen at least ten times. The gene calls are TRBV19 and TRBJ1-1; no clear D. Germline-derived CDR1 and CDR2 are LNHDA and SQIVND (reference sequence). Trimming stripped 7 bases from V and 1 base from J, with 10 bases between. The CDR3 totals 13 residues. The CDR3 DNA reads TGTGCCAGTACTCGAGCTGCGAACACTGAAGCTTTCTTT. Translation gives CASTRAANTEAFF.

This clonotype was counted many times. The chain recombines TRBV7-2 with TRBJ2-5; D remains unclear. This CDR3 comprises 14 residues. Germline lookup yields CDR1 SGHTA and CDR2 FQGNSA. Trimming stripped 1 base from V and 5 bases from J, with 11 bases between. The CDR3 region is CASSLGSGYETQYF. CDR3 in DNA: TGTGCCAGCAGCTTAGGTTCTGGGTACGAGACCCAGTACTTC.

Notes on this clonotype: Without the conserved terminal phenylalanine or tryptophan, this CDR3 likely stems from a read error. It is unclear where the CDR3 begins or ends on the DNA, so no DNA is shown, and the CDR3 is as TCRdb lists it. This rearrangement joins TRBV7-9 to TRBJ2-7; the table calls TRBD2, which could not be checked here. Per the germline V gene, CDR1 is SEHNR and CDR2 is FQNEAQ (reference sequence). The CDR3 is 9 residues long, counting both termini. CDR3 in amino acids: CASITGLAG.

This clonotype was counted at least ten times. The CDR3 region is CASSLTSERRNTEAFF. The CDR3 bases are TGTGCCAGCAGCCTTACCTCCGAACGCAGGAACACTGAAGCTTTCTTT. V gene TRBV11-2 combines with J gene TRBJ1-1, with D hard to call. Germline lookup yields CDR1 SGHAT and CDR2 FQNNGV. Deletions cut 5 bases from V and 1 base from J, with 17 bases between. The CDR3 spans 16 residues.

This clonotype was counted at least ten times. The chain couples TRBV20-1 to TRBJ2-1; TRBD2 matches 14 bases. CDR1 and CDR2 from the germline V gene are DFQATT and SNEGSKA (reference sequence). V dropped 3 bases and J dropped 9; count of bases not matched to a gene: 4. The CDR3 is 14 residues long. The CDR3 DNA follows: TGCAGTGCTAGTGGGGGACTAGCGGGGGTTGAGCAGTTCTTC. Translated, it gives CSASGGLAGVEQFF.

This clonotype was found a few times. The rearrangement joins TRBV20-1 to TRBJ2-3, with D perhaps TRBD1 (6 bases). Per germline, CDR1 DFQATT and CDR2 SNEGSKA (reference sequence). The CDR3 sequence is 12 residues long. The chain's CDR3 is CRVQGSTDTQYF. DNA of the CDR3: TGCAGAGTGCAGGGGAGTACAGATACGCAGTATTTT.

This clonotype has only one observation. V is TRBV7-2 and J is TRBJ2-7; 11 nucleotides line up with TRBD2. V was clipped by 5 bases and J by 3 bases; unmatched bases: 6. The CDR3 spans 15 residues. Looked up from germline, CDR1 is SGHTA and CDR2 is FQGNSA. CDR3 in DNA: TGTGCCAGCAGCGTGGGGACTAGCGGCCTCTACGAGCAGTACTTC. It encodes CASSVGTSGLYEQYF.

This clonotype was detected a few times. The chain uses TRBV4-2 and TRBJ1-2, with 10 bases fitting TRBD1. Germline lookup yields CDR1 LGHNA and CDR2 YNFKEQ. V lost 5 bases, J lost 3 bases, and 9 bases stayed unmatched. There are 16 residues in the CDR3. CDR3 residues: CASSFAGTGADYGYTF. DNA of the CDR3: TGTGCCAGCAGCTTTGCGGGGACAGGGGCGGACTATGGCTACACCTTC.

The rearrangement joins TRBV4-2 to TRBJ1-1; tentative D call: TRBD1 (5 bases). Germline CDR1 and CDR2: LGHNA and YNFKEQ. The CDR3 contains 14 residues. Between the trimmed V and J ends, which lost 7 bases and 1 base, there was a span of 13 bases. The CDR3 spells CASNFRDGNTEAFF. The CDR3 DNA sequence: TGTGCCAGCAACTTCAGGGATGGGAACACTGAAGCTTTCTTT.

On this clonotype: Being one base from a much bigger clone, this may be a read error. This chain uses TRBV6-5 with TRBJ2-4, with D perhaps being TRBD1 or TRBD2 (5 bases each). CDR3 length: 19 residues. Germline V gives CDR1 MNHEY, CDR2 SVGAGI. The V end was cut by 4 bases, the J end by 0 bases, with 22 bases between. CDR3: CASSSGRQSFTLAKNIQYF. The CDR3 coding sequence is TGTGCCAGCAGTTCGGGACGGCAGTCCTTCACCCTAGCCAAAAACATTCAGTACTTC.

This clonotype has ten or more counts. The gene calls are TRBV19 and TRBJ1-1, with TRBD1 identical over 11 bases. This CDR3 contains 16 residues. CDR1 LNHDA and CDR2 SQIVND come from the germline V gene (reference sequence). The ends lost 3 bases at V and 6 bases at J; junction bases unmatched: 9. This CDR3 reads CASSMRSDRGQAEAFF. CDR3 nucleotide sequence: TGTGCCAGTAGTATGCGGTCGGACAGGGGGCAGGCTGAAGCTTTCTTT.

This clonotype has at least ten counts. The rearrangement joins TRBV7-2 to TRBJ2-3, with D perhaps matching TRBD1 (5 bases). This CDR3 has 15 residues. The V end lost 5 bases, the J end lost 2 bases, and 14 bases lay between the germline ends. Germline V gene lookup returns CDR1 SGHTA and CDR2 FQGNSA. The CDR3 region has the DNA TGTGCCAGCAGCCCAGGGTTGAATCCCACAGATACGCAGTATTTT. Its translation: CASSPGLNPTDTQYF.

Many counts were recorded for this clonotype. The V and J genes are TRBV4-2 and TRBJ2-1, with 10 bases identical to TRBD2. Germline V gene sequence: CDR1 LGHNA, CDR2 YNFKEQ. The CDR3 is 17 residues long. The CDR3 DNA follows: TGTGCATTGGACAAGAACCTAGCGGGGGACGATGAGGATGAGCAGTTCTTC. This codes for CALDKNLAGDDEDEQFF.

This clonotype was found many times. The CDR3 DNA sequence: TGTGCCAGCAGCTTAAGGGAAGATACGCAGTATTTT. Its protein is CASSLREDTQYF. The chain is built from TRBV7-2 and TRBJ2-3, with D unclear. CDR1 and CDR2 (germline): SGHTA, FQGNSA. The CDR3 sequence is 12 residues long. V was trimmed by 2 bases and J by 5 bases, leaving 5 bases between them. The whole variable domain, remainder taken from reference TRBV7-2 and TRBJ2-3, is GAGVSQSPSNKVTEKGKDVELRCDPISGHTALYWYRQSLGQGLEFLIYFQGNSAPDKSGLPSDRFSAERTGGSVSTLTIQRTQQEDSAVYLCASSLREDTQYFGPGTRLTVL.

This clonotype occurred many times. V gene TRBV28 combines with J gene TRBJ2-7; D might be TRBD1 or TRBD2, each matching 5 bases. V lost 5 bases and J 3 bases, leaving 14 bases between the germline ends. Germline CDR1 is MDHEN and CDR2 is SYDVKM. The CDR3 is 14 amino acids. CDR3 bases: TGTGCCAGCAGTCCCCCAGGGACCCTCTACGAGCAGTACTTC. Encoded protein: CASSPPGTLYEQYF.

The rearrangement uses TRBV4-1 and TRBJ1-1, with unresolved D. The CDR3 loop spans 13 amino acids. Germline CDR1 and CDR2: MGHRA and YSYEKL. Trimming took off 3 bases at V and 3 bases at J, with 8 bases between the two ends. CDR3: CASSQGMDTEAFF. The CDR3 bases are TGCGCCAGCAGCCAGGGTATGGACACTGAAGCTTTCTTT.

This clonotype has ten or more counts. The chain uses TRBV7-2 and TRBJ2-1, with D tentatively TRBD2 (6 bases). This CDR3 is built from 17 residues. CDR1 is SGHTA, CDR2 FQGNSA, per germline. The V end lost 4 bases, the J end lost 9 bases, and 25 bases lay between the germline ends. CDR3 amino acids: CASSSHRPGLQEGEQFF. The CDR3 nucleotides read TGTGCCAGCAGCTCCCATCGTCCGGGACTCCAGGAGGGTGAGCAGTTCTTC.

CDR3: CSASDVPYEQYF. CDR3 sequence (DNA): TGCAGTGCTAGTGACGTCCCCTACGAGCAGTACTTC. The J gene is TRBJ2-7, the V gene TRBV20-1; D is ambiguous. The CDR3 covers 12 residues. Trimming took 3 bases from V and 2 from J, leaving 8 bases between them. Germline V CDR1 and CDR2: DFQATT, SNEGSKA (reference sequence).

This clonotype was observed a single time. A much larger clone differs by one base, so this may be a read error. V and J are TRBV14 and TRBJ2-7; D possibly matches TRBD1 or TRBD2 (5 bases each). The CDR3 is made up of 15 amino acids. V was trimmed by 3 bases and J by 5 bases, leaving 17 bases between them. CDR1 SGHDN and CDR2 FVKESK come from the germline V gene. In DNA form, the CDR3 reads TGTGCCAGCAGCCAGATAACCGGGGCAGGGCACGAGCAGTACTTC. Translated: CASSQITGAGHEQYF. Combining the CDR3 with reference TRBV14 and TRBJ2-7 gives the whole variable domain EAGVTQFPSHSVIEKGQTVTLRCDPISGHDNLYWYRRVMGKEIKFLLHFVKESKQDESGMPNNRFLAERTGGTYSTLKVQPAELEDSGVYFCASSQITGAGHEQYFGPGTRLTVT.

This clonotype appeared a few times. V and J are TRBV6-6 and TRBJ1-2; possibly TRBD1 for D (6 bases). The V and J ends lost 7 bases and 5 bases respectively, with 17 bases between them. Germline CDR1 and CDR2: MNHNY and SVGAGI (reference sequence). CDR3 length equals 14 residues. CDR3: CASTSAGGGYGYTF. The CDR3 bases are TGTGCCAGCACTTCCGCGGGGGGCGGGTATGGCTACACCTTC.

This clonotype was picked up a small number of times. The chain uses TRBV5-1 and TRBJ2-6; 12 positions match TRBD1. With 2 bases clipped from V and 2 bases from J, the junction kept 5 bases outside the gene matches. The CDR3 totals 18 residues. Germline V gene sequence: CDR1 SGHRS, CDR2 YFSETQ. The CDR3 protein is CASSLSGQGATGANVLTF. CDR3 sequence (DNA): TGCGCCAGCAGCTTATCGGGACAGGGGGCGACTGGGGCCAACGTCCTGACTTTC. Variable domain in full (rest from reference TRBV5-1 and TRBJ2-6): KAGVTQTPRYLIKTRGQQVTLSCSPISGHRSVSWYQQTPGQGLQFLFEYFSETQRNKGNFPGRFSGRQFSNSRSEMNVSTLELGDSALYLCASSLSGQGATGANVLTFGAGSRLTVL.

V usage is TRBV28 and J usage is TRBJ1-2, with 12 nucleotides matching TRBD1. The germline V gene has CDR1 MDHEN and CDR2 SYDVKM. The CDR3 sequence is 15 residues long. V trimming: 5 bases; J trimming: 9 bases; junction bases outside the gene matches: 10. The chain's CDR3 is CASSTTGTGGQSYTF. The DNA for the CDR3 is TGTGCCAGCAGTACTACCGGGACAGGGGGCCAGAGCTACACCTTC.

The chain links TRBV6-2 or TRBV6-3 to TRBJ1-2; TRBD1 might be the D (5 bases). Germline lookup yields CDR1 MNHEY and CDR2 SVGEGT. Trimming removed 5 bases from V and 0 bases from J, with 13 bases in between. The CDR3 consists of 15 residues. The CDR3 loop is CASSRGRGPNYGYTF. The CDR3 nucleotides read TGTGCCAGCAGTCGCGGACGGGGACCTAACTATGGCTACACCTTC.

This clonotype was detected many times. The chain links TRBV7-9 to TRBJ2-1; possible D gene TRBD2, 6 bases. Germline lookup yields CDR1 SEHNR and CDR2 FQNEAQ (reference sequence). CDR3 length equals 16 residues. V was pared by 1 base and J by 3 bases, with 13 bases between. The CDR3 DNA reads TGTGCCAGCAGCTTAGGAGGAGGGGTATTCTACAATGAGCAGTTCTTC. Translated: CASSLGGGVFYNEQFF.